Only a few counts were recorded for the clone carrying this T cell receptor (beta chain). These data are taken from a study of T-cell reconstitution after alpha-beta-depleted transplantation in children. TCRbeta library construction was performed incorporating unique molecular identifiers. TCRdb processed the PCR reads anew with MiXCR; each CDR3 protein has one entry. This sample yields more than 450,000 distinct CDR3 sequences, of which 18% are seen a single time; about 3.1% belongs to the top ten. This sample comprised PBMCs from the stem cell graft donor, obtained from the stem cell graft. The sequence was collected from a human donor who donated a stem cell graft to a child with acute lymphoblastic leukemia.

CDR3 amino acids: CASSQEERSSYEQYF. In nucleotides, the CDR3 is TGCGCCAGCAGCCAAGAAGAAAGGAGCTCCTACGAGCAGTACTTC. The chain combines TRBV4-1 with TRBJ2-7; D gene ambiguous. The germline V and J ends were trimmed by 0 bases and 0 bases, with 9 bases remaining between them. The CDR3 contains 15 residues. In germline, CDR1 is MGHRA, CDR2 YSYEKL.